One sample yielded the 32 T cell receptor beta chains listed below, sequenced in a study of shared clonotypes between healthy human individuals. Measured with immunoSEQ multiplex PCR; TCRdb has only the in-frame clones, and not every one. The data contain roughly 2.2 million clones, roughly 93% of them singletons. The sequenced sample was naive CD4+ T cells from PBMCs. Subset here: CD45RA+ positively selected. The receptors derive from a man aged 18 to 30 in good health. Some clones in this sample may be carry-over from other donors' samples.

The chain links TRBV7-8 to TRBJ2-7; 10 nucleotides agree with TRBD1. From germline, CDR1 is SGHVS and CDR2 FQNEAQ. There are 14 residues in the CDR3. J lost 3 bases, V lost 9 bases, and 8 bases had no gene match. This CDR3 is CASIGTGVVYEQYF. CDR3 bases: TGTGCCAGTATCGGGACAGGGGTCGTCTACGAGCAGTACTTC.

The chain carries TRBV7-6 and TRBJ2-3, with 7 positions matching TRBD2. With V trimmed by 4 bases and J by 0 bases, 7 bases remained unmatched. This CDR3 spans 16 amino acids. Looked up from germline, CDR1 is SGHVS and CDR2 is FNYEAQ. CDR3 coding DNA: TGTGCCAGCAGCTATCGGGACTACGGGAGCACAGATACGCAGTATTTT. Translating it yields CASSYRDYGSTDTQYF.

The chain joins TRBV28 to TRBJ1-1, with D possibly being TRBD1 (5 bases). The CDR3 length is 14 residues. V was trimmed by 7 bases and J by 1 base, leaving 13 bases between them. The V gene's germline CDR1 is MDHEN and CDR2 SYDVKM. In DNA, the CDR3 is TGTGCCAGCACCACCACAGGACGGAACACTGAAGCTTTCTTT. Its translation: CASTTTGRNTEAFF.

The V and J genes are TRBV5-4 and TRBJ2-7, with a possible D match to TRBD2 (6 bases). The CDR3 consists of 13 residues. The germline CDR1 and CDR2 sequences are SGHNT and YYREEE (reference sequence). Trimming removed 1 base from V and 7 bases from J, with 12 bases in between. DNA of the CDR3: TGTGCCAGCAGCTTGAGGAGGGCGCGGGAGCAGTACTTC. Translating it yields CASSLRRAREQYF.

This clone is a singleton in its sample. The chain's CDR3 is CASSPPGDRENTEAFF. In DNA form, the CDR3 reads TGTGCCAGCTCACCACCGGGGGACAGGGAGAACACTGAAGCTTTCTTT. The chain is built from TRBV18 and TRBJ1-1, with 9 bases lining up with TRBD1. J gave up 1 base and V 0 bases, and 3 bases lay outside the gene matches. This CDR3 has 16 amino acids. The germline CDR1 and CDR2 sequences are KGHSH and LQKENI.

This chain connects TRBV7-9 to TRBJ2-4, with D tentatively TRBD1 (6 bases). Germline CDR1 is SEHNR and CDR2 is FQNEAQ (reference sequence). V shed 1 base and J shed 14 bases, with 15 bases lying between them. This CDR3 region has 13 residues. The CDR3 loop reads CASSLVTGTHEYF. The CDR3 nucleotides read TGTGCCAGCAGCTTAGTAACAGGGACCCACGAGTACTTC.

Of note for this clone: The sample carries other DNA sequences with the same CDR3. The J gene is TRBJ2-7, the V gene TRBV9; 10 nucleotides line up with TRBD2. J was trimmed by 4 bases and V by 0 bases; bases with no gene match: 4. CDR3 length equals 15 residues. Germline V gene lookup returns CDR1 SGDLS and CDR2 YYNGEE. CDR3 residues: CASSVAASGSYEQYF. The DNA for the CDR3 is TGTGCCAGCAGCGTAGCGGCTAGCGGGAGTTACGAGCAGTACTTC.

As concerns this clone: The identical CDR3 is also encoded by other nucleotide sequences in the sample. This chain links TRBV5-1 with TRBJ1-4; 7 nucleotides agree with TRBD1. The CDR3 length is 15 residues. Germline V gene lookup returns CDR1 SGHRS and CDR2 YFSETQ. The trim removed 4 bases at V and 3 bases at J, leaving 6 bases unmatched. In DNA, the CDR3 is TGCGCCAGCAGCAGGAGACAGGGAGCTAATGAAAAACTGTTTTTT. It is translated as CASSRRQGANEKLFF.

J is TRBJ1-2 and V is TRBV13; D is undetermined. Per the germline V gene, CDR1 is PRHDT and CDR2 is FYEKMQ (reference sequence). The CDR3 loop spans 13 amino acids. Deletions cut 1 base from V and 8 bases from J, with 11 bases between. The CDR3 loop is CASSLVPNSGYTF. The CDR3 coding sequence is TGTGCCAGCAGCTTAGTCCCGAATTCGGGCTACACCTTC.

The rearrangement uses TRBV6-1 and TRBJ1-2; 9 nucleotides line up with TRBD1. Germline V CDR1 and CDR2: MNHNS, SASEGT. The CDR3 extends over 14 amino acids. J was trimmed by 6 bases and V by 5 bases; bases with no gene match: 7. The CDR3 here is CASSSGTGIDGYTF. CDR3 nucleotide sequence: TGTGCCAGCAGTTCAGGGACAGGGATCGATGGCTACACCTTC.

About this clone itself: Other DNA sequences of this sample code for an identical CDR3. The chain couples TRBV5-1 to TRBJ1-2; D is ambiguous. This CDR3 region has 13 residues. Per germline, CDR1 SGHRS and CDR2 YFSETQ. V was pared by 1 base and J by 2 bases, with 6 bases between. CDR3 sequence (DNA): TGCGCCAGCAGCTTGAACAGCAACTATGGCTACACCTTC. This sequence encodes CASSLNSNYGYTF.

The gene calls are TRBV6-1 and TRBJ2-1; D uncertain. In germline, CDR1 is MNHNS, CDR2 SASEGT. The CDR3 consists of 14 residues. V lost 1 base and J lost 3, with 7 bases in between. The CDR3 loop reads CASSEDLVYNEQFF. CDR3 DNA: TGTGCCAGCAGTGAAGATCTGGTCTACAATGAGCAGTTCTTC.

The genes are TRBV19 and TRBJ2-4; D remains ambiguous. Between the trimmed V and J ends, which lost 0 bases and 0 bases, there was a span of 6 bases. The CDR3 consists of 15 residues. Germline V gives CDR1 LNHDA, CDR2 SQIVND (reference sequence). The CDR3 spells CASSIETGAKNIQYF. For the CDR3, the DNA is TGTGCCAGTAGTATAGAGACTGGAGCCAAAAACATTCAGTACTTC.

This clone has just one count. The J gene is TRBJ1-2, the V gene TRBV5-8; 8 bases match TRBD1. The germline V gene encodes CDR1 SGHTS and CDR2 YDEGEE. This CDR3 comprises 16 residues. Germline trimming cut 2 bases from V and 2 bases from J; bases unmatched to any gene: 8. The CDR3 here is CASSFTQGAKNYGYTF. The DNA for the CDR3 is TGTGCCAGCAGCTTTACGCAGGGGGCGAAAAACTATGGCTACACCTTC.

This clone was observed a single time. DNA for the CDR3: TGTGCCAGCTCACCACTAGGGGACACCTACAATGAGCAGTTCTTC. It specifies CASSPLGDTYNEQFF. V usage is TRBV18 and J usage is TRBJ2-1; possible D gene TRBD1, 6 bases. V lost 1 base and J lost 2, with 9 bases in between. This CDR3 has 15 residues. The germline V gene has CDR1 KGHSH and CDR2 LQKENI. Looking up the rest from reference TRBV18 and TRBJ2-1 gives the full variable domain: NAGVMQNPRHLVRRRGQEARLRCSPMKGHSHVYWYRQLPEEGLKFMVYLQKENIIDESGMPKERFSAEFPKEGPSILRIQQVVRGDSAAYFCASSPLGDTYNEQFFGPGTRLTVL.

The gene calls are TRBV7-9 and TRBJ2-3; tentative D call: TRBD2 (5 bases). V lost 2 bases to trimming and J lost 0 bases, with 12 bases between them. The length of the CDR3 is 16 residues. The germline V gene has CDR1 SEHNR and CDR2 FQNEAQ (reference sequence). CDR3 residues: CASSLLSGASTDTQYF. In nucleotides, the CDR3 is TGTGCCAGCAGCTTACTAAGCGGAGCTAGCACAGATACGCAGTATTTT.

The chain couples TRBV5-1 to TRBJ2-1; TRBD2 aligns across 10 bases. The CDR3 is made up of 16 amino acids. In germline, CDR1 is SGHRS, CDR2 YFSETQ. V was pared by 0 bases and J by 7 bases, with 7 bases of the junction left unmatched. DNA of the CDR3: TGCGCCAGCAGCTTGGGAGCTAGCGGGAGTTCTAATGAGCAGTTCTTC. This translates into CASSLGASGSSNEQFF.

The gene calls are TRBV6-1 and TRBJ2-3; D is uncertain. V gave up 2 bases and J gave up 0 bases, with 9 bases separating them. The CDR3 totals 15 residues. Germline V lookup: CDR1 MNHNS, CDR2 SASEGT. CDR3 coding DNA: TGTGCCAGCAGTGAAAGGATAAGAAGCACAGATACGCAGTATTTT. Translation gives CASSERIRSTDTQYF.

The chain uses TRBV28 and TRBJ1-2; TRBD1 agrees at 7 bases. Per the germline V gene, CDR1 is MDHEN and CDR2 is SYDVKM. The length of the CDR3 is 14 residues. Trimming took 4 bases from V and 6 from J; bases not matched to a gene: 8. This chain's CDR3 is CASSSPGQRHGYTF. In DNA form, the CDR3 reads TGTGCCAGCAGTTCTCCGGGACAGCGACATGGCTACACCTTC.

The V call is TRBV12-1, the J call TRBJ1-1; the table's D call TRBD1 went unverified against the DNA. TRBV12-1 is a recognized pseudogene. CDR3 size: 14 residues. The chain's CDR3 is CASSKDRGGTEAFF. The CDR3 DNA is TGTGCCAGCAGCAAGGACAGGGGAGGAACTGAAGCTTTCTTT.

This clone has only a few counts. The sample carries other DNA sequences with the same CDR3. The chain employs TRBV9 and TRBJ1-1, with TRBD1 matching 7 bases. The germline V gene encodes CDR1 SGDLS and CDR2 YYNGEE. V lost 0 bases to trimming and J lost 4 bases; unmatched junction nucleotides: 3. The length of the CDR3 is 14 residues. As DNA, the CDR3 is TGTGCCAGCAGCGTAGTGACAGGGAGCACTGAAGCTTTCTTT. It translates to CASSVVTGSTEAFF.

In DNA form, the CDR3 reads TGCGCCAGCAGCTTGGCGGCGCGGGAGGGACGGGATGAGCAGTTCTTC. Translation gives CASSLAAREGRDEQFF. V and J are TRBV5-1 and TRBJ2-1, with 9 positions matching TRBD2. The germline gives CDR1 SGHRS, CDR2 YFSETQ. The CDR3 sequence is 16 residues long. The junction had 9 bases not matched to a gene; V was cut back by 0 bases and J by 8 bases. Together with reference TRBV5-1 and TRBJ2-1, the CDR3 gives the full variable domain: KAGVTQTPRYLIKTRGQQVTLSCSPISGHRSVSWYQQTPGQGLQFLFEYFSETQRNKGNFPGRFSGRQFSNSRSEMNVSTLELGDSALYLCASSLAAREGRDEQFFGPGTRLTVL.

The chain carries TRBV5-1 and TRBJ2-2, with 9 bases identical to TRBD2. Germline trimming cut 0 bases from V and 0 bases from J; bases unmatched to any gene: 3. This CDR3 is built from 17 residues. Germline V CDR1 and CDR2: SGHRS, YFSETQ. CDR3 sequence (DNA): TGCGCCAGCAGCTTGGGAACTAGCGGGCCGAACACCGGGGAGCTGTTTTTT. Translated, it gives CASSLGTSGPNTGELFF.

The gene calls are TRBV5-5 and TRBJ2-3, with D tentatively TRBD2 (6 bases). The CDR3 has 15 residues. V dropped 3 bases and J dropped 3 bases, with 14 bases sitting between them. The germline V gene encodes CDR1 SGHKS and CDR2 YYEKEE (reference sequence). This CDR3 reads CASSYLSGVTDTQYF. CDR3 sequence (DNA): TGTGCCAGCAGCTACTTGTCGGGAGTTACAGATACGCAGTATTTT.

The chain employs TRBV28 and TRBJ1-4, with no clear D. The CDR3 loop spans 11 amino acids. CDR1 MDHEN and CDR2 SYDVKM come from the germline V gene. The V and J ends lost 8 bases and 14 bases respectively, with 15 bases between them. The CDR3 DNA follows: TGTGCCAGCTTGGGAGGTGCGAGGCTGTTTTTT. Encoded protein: CASLGGARLFF.

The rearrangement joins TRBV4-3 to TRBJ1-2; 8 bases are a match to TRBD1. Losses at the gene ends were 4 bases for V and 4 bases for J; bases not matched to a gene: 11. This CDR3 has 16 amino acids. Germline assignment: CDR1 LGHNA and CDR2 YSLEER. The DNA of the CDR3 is TGCGCCAGCAGCCGGGGGACACCCAGGGGGCCCTATGGCTACACCTTC. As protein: CASSRGTPRGPYGYTF.

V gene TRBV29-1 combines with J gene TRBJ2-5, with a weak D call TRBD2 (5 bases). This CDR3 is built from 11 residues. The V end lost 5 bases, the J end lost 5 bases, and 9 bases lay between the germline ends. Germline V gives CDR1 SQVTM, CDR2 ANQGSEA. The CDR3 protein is CSVRGGETQYF. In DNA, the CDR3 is TGCAGCGTTCGGGGTGGGGAGACCCAGTACTTC.

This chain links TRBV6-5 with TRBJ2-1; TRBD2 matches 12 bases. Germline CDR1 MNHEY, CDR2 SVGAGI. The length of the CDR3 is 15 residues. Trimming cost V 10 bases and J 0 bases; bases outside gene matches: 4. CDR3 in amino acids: CATGTSGRSYNEQFF. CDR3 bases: TGTGCCACCGGGACTAGCGGGCGCTCCTACAATGAGCAGTTCTTC.

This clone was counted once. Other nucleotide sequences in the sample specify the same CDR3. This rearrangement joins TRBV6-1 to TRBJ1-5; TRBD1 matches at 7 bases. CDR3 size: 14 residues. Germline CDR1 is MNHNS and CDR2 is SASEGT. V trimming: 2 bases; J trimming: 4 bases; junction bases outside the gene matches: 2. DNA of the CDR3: TGTGCCAGCAGTGAACAGGGGGGAAATCAGCCCCAGCATTTT. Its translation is CASSEQGGNQPQHF.

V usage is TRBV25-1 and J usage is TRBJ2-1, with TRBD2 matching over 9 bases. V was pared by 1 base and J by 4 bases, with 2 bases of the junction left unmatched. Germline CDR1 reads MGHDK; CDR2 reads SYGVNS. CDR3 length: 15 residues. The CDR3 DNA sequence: TGTGCCAGCAGTGAATTTAGCGGGAGTTACAATGAGCAGTTCTTC. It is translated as CASSEFSGSYNEQFF. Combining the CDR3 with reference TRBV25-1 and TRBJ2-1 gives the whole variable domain EADIYQTPRYLVIGTGKKITLECSQTMGHDKMYWYQQDPGMELHLIHYSYGVNSTEKGDLSSESTVSRIRTEHFPLTLESARPSHTSQYLCASSEFSGSYNEQFFGPGTRLTVL.

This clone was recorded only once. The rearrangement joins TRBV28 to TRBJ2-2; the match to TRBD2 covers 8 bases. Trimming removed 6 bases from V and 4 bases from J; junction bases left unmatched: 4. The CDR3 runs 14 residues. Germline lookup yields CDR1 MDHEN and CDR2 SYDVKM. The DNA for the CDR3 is TGTGCCAGCAGAGCGGCGGGGGGCACCGGGGAGCTGTTTTTT. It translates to CASRAAGGTGELFF.

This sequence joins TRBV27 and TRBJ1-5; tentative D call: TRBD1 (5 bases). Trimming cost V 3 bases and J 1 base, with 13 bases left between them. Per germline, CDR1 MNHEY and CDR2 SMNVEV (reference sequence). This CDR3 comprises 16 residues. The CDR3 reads CASSLAGRGSNQPQHF. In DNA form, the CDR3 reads TGTGCCAGCAGTTTGGCAGGGAGAGGGAGCAATCAGCCCCAGCATTTT.